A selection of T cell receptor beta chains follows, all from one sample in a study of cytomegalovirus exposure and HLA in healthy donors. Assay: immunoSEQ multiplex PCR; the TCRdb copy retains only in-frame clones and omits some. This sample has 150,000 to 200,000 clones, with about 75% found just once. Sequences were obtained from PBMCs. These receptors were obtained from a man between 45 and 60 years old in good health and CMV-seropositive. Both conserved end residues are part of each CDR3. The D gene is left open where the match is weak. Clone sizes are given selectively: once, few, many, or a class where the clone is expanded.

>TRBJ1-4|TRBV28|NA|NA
CASSLLQLDATNEKLFF
TGTGCCAGCAGTTTACTACAGCTGGATGCAACTAATGAAAAACTGTTTTTT
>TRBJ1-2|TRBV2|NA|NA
CASSEGQGSYGYTF
TGTGCCAGCAGTGAAGGGCAGGGTAGCTATGGCTACACCTTC
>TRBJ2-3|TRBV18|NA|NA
CASSDLRVVADTQYF
TGTGCCAGCTCGGACTTGAGGGTAGTGGCAGATACGCAGTATTTT
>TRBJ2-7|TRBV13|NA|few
CASSLGQGAYEQYF
TGTGCCAGCAGCTTAGGACAGGGAGCCTACGAGCAGTACTTC
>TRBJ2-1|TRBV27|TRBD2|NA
CASSLSSLAGHSYNEQFF
TGTGCCAGCAGTTTATCGAGTCTAGCGGGCCACTCCTACAATGAGCAGTTCTTC
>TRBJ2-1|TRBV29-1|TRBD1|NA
CSVDHRGNEQFF
TGCAGCGTTGACCACAGGGGAAATGAGCAGTTCTTC
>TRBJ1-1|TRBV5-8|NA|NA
CASSSRSFGTEAFF
TGTGCCAGCAGCTCTCGGTCATTCGGCACTGAAGCTTTCTTT
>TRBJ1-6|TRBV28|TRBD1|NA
CASSENRGAYNSPLHF
TGTGCCAGCAGTGAAAACAGGGGCGCCTATAATTCACCCCTCCACTTT
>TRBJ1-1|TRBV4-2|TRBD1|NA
CASSQGTGGWTEAFF
TGTGCCAGCAGCCAAGGTACAGGGGGCTGGACTGAAGCTTTCTTT
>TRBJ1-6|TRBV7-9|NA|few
CASSLRDTSVFHF
TGTGCCAGCAGCCTCCGGGACACGTCGGTTTTCCACTTT
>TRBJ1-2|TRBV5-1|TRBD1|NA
CASSLGSGGYGYTF
TGCGCCAGCAGCTTGGGCTCAGGGGGCTATGGCTACACCTTC
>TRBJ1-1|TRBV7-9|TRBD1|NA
CASSSSGTGYTEAFF
TGTGCCAGCAGCTCATCCGGGACAGGGTACACTGAAGCTTTCTTT
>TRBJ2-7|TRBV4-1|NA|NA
CASSPYQGPDYEQYF
TGCGCCAGCAGCCCCTACCAGGGCCCGGACTACGAGCAGTACTTC
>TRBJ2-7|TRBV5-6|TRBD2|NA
CASSLRFPSGDLSSYEQYF
TGTGCCAGCAGCTTGCGTTTTCCTAGCGGGGACCTAAGCTCCTACGAGCAGTACTTC
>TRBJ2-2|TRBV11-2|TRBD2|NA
CASSLVGGGYTGELFF
TGTGCCAGCAGCTTAGTTGGCGGGGGGTACACCGGGGAGCTGTTTTTT
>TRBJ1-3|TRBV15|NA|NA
CATSSPGAGDSGNTIYF
TGTGCCACCAGCTCCCCCGGCGCCGGGGACTCTGGAAACACCATATATTTT
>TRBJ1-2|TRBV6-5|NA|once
CASTTGNYGYTF
TGTGCCAGCACCACAGGGAACTATGGCTACACCTTC
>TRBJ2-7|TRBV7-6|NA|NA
CASSLENGYEQYF
TGTGCCAGCAGCTTAGAGAACGGCTACGAGCAGTACTTC
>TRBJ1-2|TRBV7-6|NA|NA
CASSLGGGNYGYTF
TGTGCCAGCAGCTTAGGTGGCGGCAACTATGGCTACACCTTC
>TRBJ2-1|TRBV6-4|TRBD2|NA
CASSDSGGAGEQFF
TGTGCCAGCAGTGACTCCGGGGGGGCCGGTGAGCAGTTCTTC
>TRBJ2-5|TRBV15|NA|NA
CATSRLRIPGQGGETQYF
TGTGCCACCAGCAGACTCCGGATTCCCGGACAGGGAGGGGAGACCCAGTACTTC
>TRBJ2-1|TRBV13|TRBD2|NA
CASSLRLAGAHNEQFF
TGTGCCAGCAGCTTACGACTAGCGGGGGCCCACAATGAGCAGTTCTTC
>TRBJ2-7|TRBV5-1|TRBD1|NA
CASRKGQGSSYEQYF
TGCGCCAGCAGGAAGGGACAGGGTAGCTCCTACGAGCAGTACTTC
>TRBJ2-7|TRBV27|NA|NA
CASGGVGEYEQYF
TGTGCCAGCGGCGGGGTTGGGGAATACGAGCAGTACTTC
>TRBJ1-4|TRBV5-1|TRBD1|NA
CASSPGTASNEKLFF
TGCGCCAGCAGCCCCGGGACAGCAAGTAATGAAAAACTGTTTTTT
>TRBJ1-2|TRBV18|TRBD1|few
CASSPRDREGFHYGYTF
TGTGCCAGCTCACCTCGGGACAGGGAAGGGTTTCACTATGGCTACACCTTC
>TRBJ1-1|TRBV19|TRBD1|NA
CASSPTQTGARNTEAFF
TGTGCCAGTAGTCCAACTCAGACAGGGGCGAGGAACACTGAAGCTTTCTTT
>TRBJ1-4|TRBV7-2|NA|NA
CASSSQQGSNEKLFF
TGTGCCAGCAGCTCTCAACAGGGCTCTAATGAAAAACTGTTTTTT
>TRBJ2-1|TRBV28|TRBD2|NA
CASSLSGGALGNEQFF
TGTGCCAGCAGTTTAAGCGGGGGGGCGCTAGGAAATGAGCAGTTCTTC
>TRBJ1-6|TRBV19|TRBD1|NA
CASSIELGFRQGGSPLHF
TGTGCCAGTAGTATAGAGCTCGGCTTCCGACAGGGCGGTTCACCCCTCCACTTT
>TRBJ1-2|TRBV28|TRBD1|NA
CASSLRGQPYGYTF
TGTGCCAGCAGTTTGCGGGGACAGCCATATGGCTACACCTTC